The 27 T cell receptor beta chains listed next were all sequenced from one sample in a study of T-cell reconstitution after alpha-beta-depleted transplantation in children. Using unique molecular identifiers, the investigators prepared the TCRbeta library. TCRdb fed the PCR reads into MiXCR, producing one record per CDR3 protein. The data show 440,000 or so distinct CDR3 sequences, around two fifths seen once. The sample in question was PBMCs, obtained before TCRalphabeta/CD19-depleted stem cell transplant. The receptors here all came from a girl aged 2-10 years with aplastic anemia, due to receive a stem cell transplant.

This clonotype has only one observation. The rearrangement joins TRBV5-1 to TRBJ2-5; perhaps TRBD1 as D (5 bases). The CDR3 is 14 residues long. Germline V gene sequence: CDR1 SGHRS, CDR2 YFSETQ. Trimming removed 2 bases from V and 2 bases from J, with 10 bases in between. The CDR3 nucleotides read TGCGCCAGCAGCTTTCAGGGAATTCAAGAGACCCAGTACTTC. It encodes CASSFQGIQETQYF.

V and J are TRBV20-1 and TRBJ2-7, with D tentatively TRBD1 or TRBD2 (7 bases each). With 0 bases removed from V and 5 bases from J, the gap between germline ends came to 14 bases. The CDR3 has 14 amino acids. CDR1 and CDR2 from the germline V gene are DFQATT and SNEGSKA (reference sequence). This CDR3 is CSAREGGGRDEQYF. CDR3 in DNA: TGCAGTGCTAGAGAGGGAGGGGGCAGGGACGAGCAGTACTTC.

V gene TRBV20-1 combines with J gene TRBJ2-7, with 12 bases matching TRBD2. The CDR3 covers 15 residues. Trimming removed 6 bases from V and 7 bases from J; junction bases left unmatched: 13. Germline values: CDR1 DFQATT, CDR2 SNEGSKA (reference sequence). The CDR3 here is CSAEEMTSGSGEQYF. CDR3 DNA: TGCAGTGCGGAAGAAATGACTAGCGGGAGCGGGGAGCAGTACTTC.

This chain joins TRBV6-2 or TRBV6-3 and TRBJ2-5; TRBD2 might be the D (6 bases). V was clipped by 2 bases and J by 5 bases, with 15 bases between them. This CDR3 is 15 amino acids long. Germline V gene sequence: CDR1 MNHEY, CDR2 SVGEGT. The CDR3: CASSYVGGLAETQYF. The CDR3, as DNA: TGTGCCAGCAGTTACGTGGGAGGACTCGCTGAGACCCAGTACTTC.

This rearrangement joins TRBV20-1 to TRBJ2-7; D perhaps matches TRBD1 (6 bases). The V and J ends lost 8 bases and 2 bases respectively, with 16 bases between them. The germline CDR1 and CDR2 sequences are DFQATT and SNEGSKA (reference sequence). This CDR3 is built from 13 residues. In nucleotides, the CDR3 is TGCAGTAAACCGGACAGAGAGGCCTACGAGCAGTACTTC. Its protein product is CSKPDREAYEQYF.

This clonotype was seen more than once but under ten times. The chain has TRBV20-1 and TRBJ2-3; 13 bases fit TRBD2. Unmatched junction bases numbered 3, after V lost 6 bases and J lost 6 bases. The CDR3 covers 13 residues. The germline V gene has CDR1 DFQATT and CDR2 SNEGSKA (reference sequence). The DNA of the CDR3 is TGCAGTGCCGGGACTAGCGGGGTGGATACGCAGTATTTT. It specifies CSAGTSGVDTQYF.

This chain joins TRBV29-1 and TRBJ1-5; 10 nucleotides agree with TRBD1. This CDR3 has 14 residues. Germline V gene data show CDR1 as SQVTM and CDR2 as ANQGSEA. Losses at the gene ends were 5 bases for V and 7 bases for J; bases not matched to a gene: 8. CDR3 in amino acids: CSVMGQGPGQPQHF. The CDR3 DNA sequence: TGCAGCGTTATGGGACAGGGGCCAGGGCAGCCCCAGCATTTT.

V gene TRBV20-1 combines with J gene TRBJ2-2; 9 nucleotides align to TRBD1. Germline CDR1 reads DFQATT; CDR2 reads SNEGSKA (reference sequence). The CDR3 has 16 residues. V lost 6 bases and J lost 0; bases outside the gene matches: 8. The CDR3 spells CSAPKQGAPNTGELFF. The CDR3 nucleotides read TGCAGTGCCCCAAAACAGGGGGCCCCGAACACCGGGGAGCTGTTTTTT.

In the case of this clonotype: A much larger clone differs from this one at a single base, so this may be a read error. V is TRBV29-1 and J is TRBJ1-2, with 8 bases aligning to TRBD1. In germline, CDR1 is SQVTM, CDR2 ANQGSEA. This CDR3 region has 12 residues. Trimming at V came to 7 bases and at J to 14 bases, leaving 15 bases not matched to a gene. The CDR3 protein is CSGEVGTGRFTF. CDR3 in DNA: TGCAGCGGAGAAGTTGGGACAGGACGGTTTACCTTC.

The sample holds a few counts of this clonotype. The V call is TRBV7-6, the J call TRBJ2-7; TRBD1 agrees at 7 bases. The CDR3 spans 15 residues. Looked up from germline, CDR1 is SGHVS and CDR2 is FNYEAQ. V gave up 1 base and J gave up 3 bases; unmatched junction bases: 6. DNA for the CDR3: TGTGCCAGCAGCTTAGAGGGACAGACCCTCTACGAGCAGTACTTC. Its translation: CASSLEGQTLYEQYF.

The chain carries TRBV5-5 and TRBJ2-3; 11 positions match TRBD2. This CDR3 contains 16 residues. Germline CDR1 and CDR2: SGHKS and YYEKEE (reference sequence). Trimming at V came to 5 bases and at J to 2 bases, leaving 7 bases not matched to a gene. The CDR3 sequence: CASRVGTSGYTDTQYF. The CDR3 coding sequence is TGTGCCAGCAGGGTAGGGACTAGCGGATACACAGATACGCAGTATTTT.

The gene calls are TRBV6-1 and TRBJ1-5; 9 bases map to TRBD1. With V trimmed by 6 bases and J by 1 base, 4 bases remained unmatched. The CDR3 contains 15 residues. Germline V lookup: CDR1 MNHNS, CDR2 SASEGT. The CDR3 DNA reads TGTGCCAGCAGATCGGACAGGGGAAGCAATCAGCCCCAGCATTTT. This encodes CASRSDRGSNQPQHF.

V gene TRBV20-1 combines with J gene TRBJ2-2; no reliable D call. Per the germline V gene, CDR1 is DFQATT and CDR2 is SNEGSKA (reference sequence). This CDR3 region has 16 residues. Trimming pared 1 base from V and 3 bases from J, leaving 15 bases between. CDR3 sequence: CSARAAALGDTGELFF. The CDR3, as DNA: TGCAGTGCTAGAGCGGCGGCCCTAGGCGACACCGGGGAGCTGTTTTTT.

The V and J genes are TRBV27 and TRBJ2-3, with no clear D. This CDR3 has 11 amino acids. The V end lost 9 bases, the J end lost 1 base, and 5 bases lay between the germline ends. The germline V gene has CDR1 MNHEY and CDR2 SMNVEV (reference sequence). The CDR3 DNA reads as TGTGCCAGTCAGGGCACAGATACGCAGTATTTT. It translates to CASQGTDTQYF.

In its sample, this clonotype was seen a few times. The chain uses TRBV29-1 and TRBJ1-1; TRBD1 is a possible D gene (5 bases). The CDR3 runs to 16 residues. V was shortened by 6 bases and J by 1 base, with 21 bases between the two germline ends. CDR1 SQVTM and CDR2 ANQGSEA come from the germline V gene. The CDR3 loop reads CSVAQGATRGNTEAFF. CDR3 sequence (DNA): TGCAGCGTCGCTCAGGGCGCCACAAGGGGGAACACTGAAGCTTTCTTT.

The chain couples TRBV29-1 to TRBJ2-7; D tentatively fits TRBD1 or TRBD2 (5 bases each). The CDR3 covers 15 residues. Germline V gives CDR1 SQVTM, CDR2 ANQGSEA. The V end was cut by 2 bases, the J end by 3 bases, with 17 bases between. CDR3: CSVEIAGTPDYEQYF. The CDR3, as DNA: TGCAGCGTTGAAATTGCCGGGACCCCTGACTACGAGCAGTACTTC.

The rearrangement uses TRBV20-1 and TRBJ2-3, with 9 positions matching TRBD2. The germline CDR1 and CDR2 sequences are DFQATT and SNEGSKA (reference sequence). The CDR3 is 17 amino acids. Trimming cost V 6 bases and J 4 bases; bases outside gene matches: 17. The CDR3 coding sequence is TGCAGTGCACCAGACGCCGGGCGGGAGGGCCCCCCAGATACGCAGTATTTT. Its translation is CSAPDAGREGPPDTQYF.

This clonotype was seen more than once but under ten times. The chain couples TRBV6-1 to TRBJ2-1, with 11 bases that match TRBD2. Per germline, CDR1 MNHNS and CDR2 SASEGT. V dropped 6 bases and J dropped 3; count of bases not matched to a gene: 7. CDR3 size: 16 residues. This chain's CDR3 is CASRELAGGLYNEQFF. The CDR3 DNA is TGTGCCAGCAGAGAGCTAGCGGGAGGCCTCTACAATGAGCAGTTCTTC.

The chain links TRBV20-1 to TRBJ2-7; TRBD1 aligns across 11 bases. Germline V CDR1 and CDR2: DFQATT, SNEGSKA (reference sequence). Losses at the gene ends were 7 bases for V and 4 bases for J; bases not matched to a gene: 6. The CDR3 covers 13 residues. The CDR3 bases are TGCAGTGTCCCGGGACAGGGGGGGTACGAGCAGTACTTC. This sequence encodes CSVPGQGGYEQYF.

CDR3 sequence reads: CASITPHQPQHF. As DNA, the CDR3 is TGTGCCAGCATCACGCCACATCAGCCCCAGCATTTT. V usage is TRBV7-2 and J usage is TRBJ1-5; D gene uncertain. This CDR3 is 12 amino acids long. CDR1 SGHTA and CDR2 FQGNSA come from the germline V gene. V lost 7 bases and J lost 5, with 9 bases in between. The complete variable domain, with remaining parts taken from reference TRBV7-2 and TRBJ1-5, reads GAGVSQSPSNKVTEKGKDVELRCDPISGHTALYWYRQSLGQGLEFLIYFQGNSAPDKSGLPSDRFSAERTGGSVSTLTIQRTQQEDSAVYLCASITPHQPQHFGDGTRLSIL.

V usage is TRBV5-1 and J usage is TRBJ2-5, with 8 bases matching TRBD2. The germline V gene encodes CDR1 SGHRS and CDR2 YFSETQ. CDR3 length equals 16 residues. Losses at the gene ends were 1 base for V and 3 bases for J; bases not matched to a gene: 8. CDR3 protein: CASSLSIGAGEETQYF. The CDR3, as DNA: TGCGCCAGCAGCTTGTCGATAGGAGCGGGAGAAGAGACCCAGTACTTC.

The chain employs TRBV7-6 and TRBJ2-7; possible D gene TRBD2, 5 bases. V was clipped by 4 bases and J by 0 bases, with 16 bases between them. In germline, CDR1 is SGHVS, CDR2 FNYEAQ. The CDR3 spans 16 residues. Here the CDR3 reads CASSSPEGRSSYEQYF. CDR3 nucleotides: TGTGCCAGCAGCTCCCCCGAGGGCAGGAGCTCCTACGAGCAGTACTTC.

V and J are TRBV7-9 and TRBJ2-1; the D is unclear. Germline lookup yields CDR1 SEHNR and CDR2 FQNEAQ (reference sequence). The V gene lost 2 bases and the J gene lost 6 bases, with 8 bases spanning the gap. This CDR3 contains 13 residues. CDR3 in amino acids: CASSLRSINEQFF. CDR3 coding DNA: TGTGCCAGCAGCTTAAGGTCTATCAATGAGCAGTTCTTC.

At least ten counts were recorded for this clonotype. The chain has TRBV28 and TRBJ2-1; D remains ambiguous. V was pared by 6 bases and J by 8 bases, with 20 bases between. Germline lookup yields CDR1 MDHEN and CDR2 SYDVKM. This CDR3 region has 15 residues. CDR3 nucleotide sequence: TGTGCCAGCAGCTCCCCTCCTCTAAGCGTCTATGAGCAGTTCTTC. Translation: CASSSPPLSVYEQFF.

In its sample, this clonotype was seen once. The chain uses TRBV20-1 and TRBJ1-2, with D perhaps matching TRBD1 (5 bases). Germline lookup yields CDR1 DFQATT and CDR2 SNEGSKA (reference sequence). The V end lost 1 base, the J end lost 4 bases, and 10 bases lay between the germline ends. The CDR3 loop spans 13 amino acids. The CDR3 DNA follows: TGCAGTGCTAGAGTCCCGACAGCCTATGGCTACACCTTC. Amino acid sequence: CSARVPTAYGYTF.

This rearrangement joins TRBV20-1 to TRBJ2-7, with a possible D match to TRBD2 (6 bases). Germline V gives CDR1 DFQATT, CDR2 SNEGSKA (reference sequence). This CDR3 is built from 15 residues. V shed 0 bases and J shed 4 bases, with 16 bases lying between them. This CDR3 is CSARDRGRERYEQYF. The CDR3 bases are TGCAGTGCTAGAGATCGTGGTCGGGAGCGGTACGAGCAGTACTTC.

The chain links TRBV10-3 to TRBJ2-3; no clear D. The CDR3 runs to 14 residues. The germline V and J ends were trimmed by 6 bases and 1 base, with 11 bases remaining between them. From germline, CDR1 is ENHRY and CDR2 SYGVKD. CDR3 bases: TGTGCCATCAGGGCCGATTGGGGCACAGATACGCAGTATTTT. The encoded protein is CAIRADWGTDTQYF.